A single sample gave rise to the 9 T cell receptor beta chains below, sequenced in a study of Ad26.COV2.S vaccination and SARS-CoV-2 variants. The repertoire was sequenced with immunoSEQ multiplex PCR; TCRdb's copy has only in-frame clones and lacks some. The sample includes 440,000 or so clones, about 90% seen only once; the top ten take 1.5% to 2%. Treatment meaning: approximately 18 received Ad26.COV2.S at low or high dose, single or two shots; 5 received placebo; per-sample allocation not given. Following the first vaccine or placebo injection, samples were taken on day 63. The sequenced sample was peripheral blood, obtained in a trial of Ad26.COV2.S vaccine versus placebo. These receptors were obtained from a person aged 18-65 years who received the Ad26.COV2.S COVID-19 vaccine or a placebo.

This clone was seen just once. The rearrangement uses TRBV5-4 and TRBJ1-2; D is ambiguous. CDR1 is SGHNT and CDR2 is YYREEE in the germline V gene (reference sequence). This CDR3 is built from 13 residues. V dropped 0 bases and J dropped 3 bases, with 6 bases sitting between them. In DNA form, the CDR3 reads TGTGCCAGCAGCTTGGACAAGGACTATGGCTACACCTTC. Encoded protein: CASSLDKDYGYTF.

V usage is TRBV6-5 and J usage is TRBJ1-3; tentative D call: TRBD1 (6 bases). V was clipped by 6 bases and J by 4 bases, with 13 bases between them. CDR3 length: 14 residues. The V gene's germline CDR1 is MNHEY and CDR2 SVGAGI. This CDR3 reads CASSGGASGNTIYF. The CDR3, as DNA: TGTGCCAGCAGCGGGGGGGCCTCAGGAAACACCATATATTTT.

The gene calls are TRBV6-1 and TRBJ1-5; D perhaps matches TRBD1 (5 bases). Trimming pared 4 bases from V and 2 bases from J, leaving 21 bases between. Germline CDR1 and CDR2: MNHNS and SASEGT. The CDR3 contains 18 residues. The CDR3 DNA sequence: TGTGCCAGCAGTGGGTCAGGGAGGGTTTGGGATGGCAATCAGCCCCAGCATTTT. The encoded protein is CASSGSGRVWDGNQPQHF.

CDR3 sequence: CASSLVSLKNEKLFF. The DNA for the CDR3 is TGTGCCAGCAGCCTCGTCTCGCTTAAGAATGAAAAACTGTTTTTT. The rearrangement joins TRBV6-2 or TRBV6-3 to TRBJ1-4; D remains ambiguous. Germline assignment: CDR1 MNHEY and CDR2 SVGEGT. The CDR3 totals 15 residues. Trimming cost V 6 bases and J 5 bases, with 16 bases left between them.

This clone was seen more than once but under ten times. The DNA for the CDR3 is TGTGCCAGCAGTCCATCGGGGGCGGTCACCATATATTTT. Its translation is CASSPSGAVTIYF. The chain combines TRBV6-5 with TRBJ1-3; D perhaps matches TRBD1 (6 bases). V was cut by 5 bases and J by 9 bases, with 14 bases left in between. This CDR3 region has 13 residues. Germline lookup yields CDR1 MNHEY and CDR2 SVGAGI.

The rearrangement uses TRBV10-2 and TRBJ2-7; the match to TRBD1 covers 9 bases. The CDR3 has 14 residues. The germline CDR1 and CDR2 sequences are WSHSY and SAAADI. Losses at the gene ends were 7 bases for V and 7 bases for J; bases not matched to a gene: 11. CDR3 sequence reads: CASNPGQGPWEQYF. The CDR3 nucleotides read TGCGCCAGCAACCCGGGACAGGGCCCTTGGGAGCAGTACTTC.

This clone was seen only a few times. This chain uses TRBV14 with TRBJ2-5; D gene uncertain. V shed 1 base and J shed 6 bases, with 3 bases lying between them. This CDR3 spans 11 amino acids. CDR1 SGHDN and CDR2 FVKESK come from the germline V gene. CDR3: CASSQGKTQYF. In DNA, the CDR3 is TGTGCCAGCAGCCAAGGAAAGACCCAGTACTTC.

The V gene is TRBV7-2, the J gene TRBJ1-6; 7 bases are a match to TRBD1. With 5 bases clipped from V and 7 bases from J, the junction kept 11 bases outside the gene matches. This CDR3 spans 16 amino acids. Germline V gene data show CDR1 as SGHTA and CDR2 as FQGNSA. DNA for the CDR3: TGTGCCAGCAGCCCCGTGACAGGGTCAGGAAATTCACCCCTCCACTTT. Residues: CASSPVTGSGNSPLHF.

CDR3 region: CAWSWRGTYEQYF. CDR3 nucleotide sequence: TGTGCCTGGAGTTGGCGGGGGACCTACGAGCAGTACTTC. The chain recombines TRBV30 with TRBJ2-7, with 7 bases identical to TRBD2. The germline V gene encodes CDR1 GTSNPN and CDR2 SVGIG (reference sequence). With 2 bases clipped from V and 2 bases from J, the junction kept 3 bases outside the gene matches. CDR3 size: 13 residues.